Below, one T cell receptor beta chain is given with its context. Its antigen is unknown. These data are taken from a study of blood T cells in healthy people across ages. Study observations and caveats: With age, beta diversity per million T cells declined roughly linearly, significantly by approximately 40. Lack of knowledge of donor CMV status possibly confounded expanded clonotype changes.

Individuals who donated were healthy Caucasians from Russia aged 6 to 90. Germline V lookup: CDR1 SEHNR, CDR2 FQNEAQ (reference sequence). Trimming cost V 0 bases and J 2 bases, with 9 bases left between them. The CDR3 contains 15 residues. PCR was performed a second time for about 7 to 12 cycles using a sample-barcoded 5' primer and a J-beta primer mix. TCRdb independently ran MiXCR on the 5' RACE reads; one entry per CDR3 protein. This table has hundreds of thousands of distinct CDR3 sequences, around 21% appearing once. Material for sequencing was blood. The chain links TRBV7-9 to TRBJ2-3; a weak D match, TRBD1 (6 bases). This receptor was taken from a man aged 65 to 79 in good health. The CDR3 DNA reads as TGTGCCAGCAGCTTAGCGCAGGGGAACACAGATACGCAGTATTTT. Its translation: CASSLAQGNTDTQYF.